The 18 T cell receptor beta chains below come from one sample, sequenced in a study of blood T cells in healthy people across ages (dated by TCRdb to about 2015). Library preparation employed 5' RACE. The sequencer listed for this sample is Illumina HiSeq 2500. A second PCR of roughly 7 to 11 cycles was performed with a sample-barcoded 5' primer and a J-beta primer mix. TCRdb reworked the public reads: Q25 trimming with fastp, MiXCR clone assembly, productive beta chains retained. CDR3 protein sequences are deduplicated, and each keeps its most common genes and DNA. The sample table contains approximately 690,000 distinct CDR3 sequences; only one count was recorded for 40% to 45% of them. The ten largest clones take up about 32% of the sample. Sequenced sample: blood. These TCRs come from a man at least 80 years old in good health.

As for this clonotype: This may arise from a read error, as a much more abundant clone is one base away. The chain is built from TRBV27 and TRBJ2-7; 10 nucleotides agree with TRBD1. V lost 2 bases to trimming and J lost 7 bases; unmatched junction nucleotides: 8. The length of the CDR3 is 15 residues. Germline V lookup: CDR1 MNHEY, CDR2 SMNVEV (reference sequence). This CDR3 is CASSLARDRGGEQYF. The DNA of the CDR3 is TGTGCCAGCAGTTTAGCACGGGACAGGGGAGGAGAGCAGTACTTC.

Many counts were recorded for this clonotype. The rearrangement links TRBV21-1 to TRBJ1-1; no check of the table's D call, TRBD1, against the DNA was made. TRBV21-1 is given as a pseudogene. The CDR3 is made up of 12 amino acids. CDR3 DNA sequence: TGTGCCAGCAGCAAAGAGGAGGGGGCGGCTTTCTTT. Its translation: CASSKEEGAAFF.

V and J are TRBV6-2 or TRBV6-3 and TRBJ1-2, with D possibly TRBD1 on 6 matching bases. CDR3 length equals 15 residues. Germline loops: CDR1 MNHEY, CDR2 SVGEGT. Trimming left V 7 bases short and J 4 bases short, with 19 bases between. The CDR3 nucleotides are TGTGCCAGCAAAGGATTGGGGGCTTTAACCTATGGCTACACCTTC. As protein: CASKGLGALTYGYTF.

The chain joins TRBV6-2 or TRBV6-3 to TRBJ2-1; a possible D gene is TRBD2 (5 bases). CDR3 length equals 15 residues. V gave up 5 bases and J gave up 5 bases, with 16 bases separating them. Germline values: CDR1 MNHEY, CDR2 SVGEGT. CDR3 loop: CASSRGVVLDNEQFF. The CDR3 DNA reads TGTGCCAGCAGTCGGGGAGTGGTATTGGACAATGAGCAGTTCTTC.

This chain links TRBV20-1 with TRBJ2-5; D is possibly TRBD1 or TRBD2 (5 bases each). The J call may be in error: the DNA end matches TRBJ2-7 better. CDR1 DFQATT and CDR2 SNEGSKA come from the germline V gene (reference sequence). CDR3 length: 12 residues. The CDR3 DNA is TGCAGTGCTAGTAAGGGACCCGACGAGCAGTACTTC. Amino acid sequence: CSASKGPDEQYF.

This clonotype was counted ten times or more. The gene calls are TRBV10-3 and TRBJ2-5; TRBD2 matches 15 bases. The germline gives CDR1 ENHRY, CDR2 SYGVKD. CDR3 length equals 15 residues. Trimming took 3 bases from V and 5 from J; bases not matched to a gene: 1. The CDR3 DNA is TGTGCCATCAGTGAAGGGACTAGCGGGGGGGAGACCCAGTACTTC. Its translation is CAISEGTSGGETQYF.

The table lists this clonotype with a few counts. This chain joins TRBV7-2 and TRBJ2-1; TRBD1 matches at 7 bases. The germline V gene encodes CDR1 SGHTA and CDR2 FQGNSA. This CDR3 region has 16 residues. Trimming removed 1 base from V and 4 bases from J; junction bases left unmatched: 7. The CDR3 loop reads CASSLGAGTAYNEQFF. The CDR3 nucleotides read TGTGCCAGCAGCTTAGGTGCCGGGACAGCTTACAATGAGCAGTTCTTC. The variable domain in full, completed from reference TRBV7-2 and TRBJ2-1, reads GAGVSQSPSNKVTEKGKDVELRCDPISGHTALYWYRQSLGQGLEFLIYFQGNSAPDKSGLPSDRFSAERTGGSVSTLTIQRTQQEDSAVYLCASSLGAGTAYNEQFFGPGTRLTVL.

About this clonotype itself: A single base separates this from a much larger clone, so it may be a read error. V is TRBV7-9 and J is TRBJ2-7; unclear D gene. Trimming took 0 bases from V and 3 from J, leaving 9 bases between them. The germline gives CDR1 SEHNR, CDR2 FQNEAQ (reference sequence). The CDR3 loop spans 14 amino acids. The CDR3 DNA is TGTGCCAGCAGCTTAGCGGACCCACTCTACGAGCAGTACTTC. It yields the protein CASSLADPLYEQYF.

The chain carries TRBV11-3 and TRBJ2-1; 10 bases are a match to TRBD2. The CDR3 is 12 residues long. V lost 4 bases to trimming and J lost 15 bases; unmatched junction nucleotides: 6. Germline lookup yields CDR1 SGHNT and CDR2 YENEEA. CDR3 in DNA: TGTGCCAGCAGCTCCGGGACTAGCGTTTTGTTCTTC. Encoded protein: CASSSGTSVLFF.

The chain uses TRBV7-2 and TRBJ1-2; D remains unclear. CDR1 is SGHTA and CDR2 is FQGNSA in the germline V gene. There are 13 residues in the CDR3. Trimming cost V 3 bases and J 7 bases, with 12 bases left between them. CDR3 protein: CASSFGDPVGYTF. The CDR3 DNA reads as TGTGCCAGCAGCTTCGGCGACCCCGTTGGCTACACCTTC. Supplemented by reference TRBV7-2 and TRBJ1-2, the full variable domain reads GAGVSQSPSNKVTEKGKDVELRCDPISGHTALYWYRQSLGQGLEFLIYFQGNSAPDKSGLPSDRFSAERTGGSVSTLTIQRTQQEDSAVYLCASSFGDPVGYTFGSGTRLTVV.

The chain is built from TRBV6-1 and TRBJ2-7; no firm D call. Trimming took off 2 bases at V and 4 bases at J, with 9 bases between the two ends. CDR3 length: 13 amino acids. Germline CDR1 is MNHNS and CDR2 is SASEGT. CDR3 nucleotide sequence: TGTGCCAGCAGTGAAAGGGAAACGTACGAGCAGTACTTC. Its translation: CASSERETYEQYF.

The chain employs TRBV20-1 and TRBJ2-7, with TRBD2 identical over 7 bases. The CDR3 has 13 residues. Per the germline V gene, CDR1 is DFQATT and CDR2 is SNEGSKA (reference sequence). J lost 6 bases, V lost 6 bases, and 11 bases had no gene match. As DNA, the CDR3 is TGCAGTGCCCCCCGGGGAGGGATCCCCGAGCAGTACTTC. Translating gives CSAPRGGIPEQYF.

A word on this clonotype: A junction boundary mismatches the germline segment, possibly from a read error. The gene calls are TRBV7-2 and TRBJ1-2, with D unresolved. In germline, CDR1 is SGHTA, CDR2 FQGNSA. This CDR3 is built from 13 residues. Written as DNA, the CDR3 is TGTGCCAGCAGCTTAGCGCTGGGATATGGCTGCACCTTC. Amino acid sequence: CASSLALGYGCTF.

CDR3 in DNA: TGCAGTGTTAGCGGGAGGGCCCTCACAGATACGCAGTATTTT. This encodes CSVSGRALTDTQYF. This chain joins TRBV20-1 and TRBJ2-3; 11 bases are shared with TRBD2. The germline V gene has CDR1 DFQATT and CDR2 SNEGSKA (reference sequence). V trimming: 7 bases; J trimming: 2 bases; junction bases outside the gene matches: 5. This CDR3 is 14 amino acids long.

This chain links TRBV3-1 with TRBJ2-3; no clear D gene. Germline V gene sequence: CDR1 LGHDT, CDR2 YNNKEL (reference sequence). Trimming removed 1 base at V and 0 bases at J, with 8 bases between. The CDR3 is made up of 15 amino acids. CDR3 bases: TGTGCCAGCAGCCAAGCTCCCTCTAGCACAGATACGCAGTATTTT. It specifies CASSQAPSSTDTQYF.

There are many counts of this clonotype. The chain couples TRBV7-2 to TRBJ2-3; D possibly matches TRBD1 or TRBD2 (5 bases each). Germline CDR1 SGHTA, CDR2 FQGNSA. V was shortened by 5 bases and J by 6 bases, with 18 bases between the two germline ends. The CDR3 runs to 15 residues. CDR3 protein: CASSPGALSGDTQYF. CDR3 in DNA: TGTGCCAGCAGCCCCGGGGCACTTTCTGGGGATACGCAGTATTTT.

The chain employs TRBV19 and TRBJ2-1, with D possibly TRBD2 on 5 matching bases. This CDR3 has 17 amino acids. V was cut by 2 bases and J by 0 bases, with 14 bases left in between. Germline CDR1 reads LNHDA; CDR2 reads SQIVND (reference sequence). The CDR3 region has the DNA TGTGCCAGTAGTATAATCCCCAGCGGAGGCTCCTACAATGAGCAGTTCTTC. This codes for CASSIIPSGGSYNEQFF. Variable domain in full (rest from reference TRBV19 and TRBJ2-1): DGGITQSPKYLFRKEGQNVTLSCEQNLNHDAMYWYRQDPGQGLRLIYYSQIVNDFQKGDIAEGYSVSREKKESFPLTVTSAQKNPTAFYLCASSIIPSGGSYNEQFFGPGTRLTVL.

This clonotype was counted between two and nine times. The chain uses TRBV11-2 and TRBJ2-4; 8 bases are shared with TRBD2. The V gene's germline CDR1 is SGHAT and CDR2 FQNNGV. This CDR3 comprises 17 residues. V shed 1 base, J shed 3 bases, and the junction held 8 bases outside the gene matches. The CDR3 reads CASSLGGSGVIKNIQYF. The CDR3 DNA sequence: TGTGCCAGCAGCTTAGGGGGTAGCGGGGTCATCAAAAACATTCAGTACTTC.